The sequence of this TCR beta chain was determined in a study of chemoradiotherapy in HPV16-positive cancers. Study conclusions and caveats: Functional assays defining HPV-specific T cells used only a couple of HPV16-positive patients.

Over chemoradiotherapy, repertoires were sampled more than once. A remark on this clone: Its antigen is unidentified.

Profiled with immunoSEQ multiplex PCR; TCRdb holds only in-frame clones, not every one. The sample gives 7,500 or so clones, around 75% of which show up once; less than 6.5% is in the top ten. The CDR3 contains 14 residues. The V gene end was trimmed by 0 bases and the J gene end by 4 bases; junction bases not matched to a gene: 1. In germline, CDR1 is ENHRY, CDR2 SYGVKD. Specimen: tumor tissue, collected from a patient who underwent chemoradiotherapy. The chain employs TRBV10-3 and TRBJ1-1; 8 bases map to TRBD1. This sequence was found in a human donor with HPV-associated anogenital cancer. CDR3 coding DNA: TGTGCCATCAGTGAGTCTACAGGGGGCACTGAAGCTTTCTTT. This encodes CAISESTGGTEAFF.